These T cell receptor beta chains were read from a single sample in a study of shared clonotypes between healthy human individuals. Repertoires were generated with immunoSEQ multiplex PCR, while TCRdb's copy carries only in-frame clones and drops some. The table lists over a million clones, roughly 96% of them singletons. Specimen: naive CD4+ T cells sorted from blood. The receptors stem from a man aged 25-45 years in good health. The CDR3 runs from the conserved cysteine through the conserved F or W. The order of the fields is V gene, clone size, D gene, J gene, CDR3 DNA, CDR3 protein. The D gene is left open where the match is weak. The size entry is marked missing in some rows and otherwise reads once, few, many or a size class.

TRBV7-2	-	TRBD1	TRBJ2-5	TGTGCCAGCAGCCAAAGACAGGGTGGGACCCAGTACTTC	CASSQRQGGTQYF
TRBV28	-	-	TRBJ2-3	TGTGCCAGCAGTCTCCCATTGGGCGGGTTTACGCAGTATTTT	CASSLPLGGFTQYF
TRBV5-1	-	TRBD1	TRBJ2-3	TGCGCCAGCAGGAGACAGGGGGCCGGAGATACGCAGTATTTT	CASRRQGAGDTQYF
TRBV5-1	-	-	TRBJ1-1	TGCGCCAGCAGCTTAGAAGCTGGTCTCGGGTTTGAAGCTTTCTTT	CASSLEAGLGFEAFF
TRBV5-6	-	TRBD2	TRBJ2-3	TGTGCCAGCAGCCGTACCTCTAGCGGGAGAGGTGTAGATACGCAGTATTTT	CASSRTSSGRGVDTQYF
TRBV6-6	-	TRBD2	TRBJ2-2	TGTGCCAGCAGTTACCTAGCGGGAGTTGTCCGGGAGCTGTTTTTT	CASSYLAGVVRELFF
TRBV5-6	-	-	TRBJ1-4	TGTGCCAGCAGCTTGGGCAGGGCTAATGAAAAACTGTTTTTT	CASSLGRANEKLFF
TRBV5-1	-	-	TRBJ1-4	TGCGCCAGCAGCTTGACCGGGAACGATGAAAAACTGTTTTTT	CASSLTGNDEKLFF
TRBV5-1	-	TRBD1	TRBJ2-5	TGCGCCAGCAGCTCTGGACTTAGGGACAGGGATGAGAAAGAGACCCAGTACTTC	CASSSGLRDRDEKETQYF
TRBV15	-	TRBD2	TRBJ2-5	TGTGCCACCAGCAGAGACGGACTAGCGGGAGTGACCCAGTACTTC	CATSRDGLAGVTQYF
TRBV5-1	-	TRBD2	TRBJ2-7	TGCGCCAGCAGCTACCCGGGACTAGCGGGAGGGGGAGCCTACGAGCAGTACTTC	CASSYPGLAGGGAYEQYF
TRBV15	-	-	TRBJ1-1	TGTGCCACCAAGTGGGGGCCGAACACTGAAGCTTTCTTT	CATKWGPNTEAFF
TRBV9	-	TRBD2	TRBJ2-1	TGTGCCAGCAGCGTTACTAGCGGGCTTTACAATGAGCAGTTCTTC	CASSVTSGLYNEQFF
TRBV5-4	-	-	TRBJ1-1	TGTGCCAGCAGCTTGGAGGGGTTGTACACTGAAGCTTTCTTT	CASSLEGLYTEAFF
TRBV29-1	-	-	TRBJ2-7	TGCAGCGCCACCGTCTCCTACGAGCAGTACTTC	CSATVSYEQYF
TRBV10-3	-	-	TRBJ2-7	TGTGCCATCAGTGACGAGGCGCGGGAGCAGTACTTC	CAISDEAREQYF
TRBV2	-	TRBD1	TRBJ2-2	TGTGCCAGCAATGGACAGGGGGAGATTTCCGGGGAGCTGTTTTTT	CASNGQGEISGELFF
TRBV7-8	-	-	TRBJ2-7	TGTGCCAGCAGCTTACCGACGGGACCCTACGAGCAGTACTTC	CASSLPTGPYEQYF
TRBV7-2	-	-	TRBJ2-5	TGTGCCAGCAGCCCAATCTCCCAAGAGACCCAGTACTTC	CASSPISQETQYF
TRBV5-6	-	-	TRBJ2-4	TGTGCCAGCAGCTTGGGAGGGCACCTAGCCAAAAACATTCAGTACTTC	CASSLGGHLAKNIQYF
TRBV7-8	-	TRBD1	TRBJ2-3	TGTGCCAGCAGATACAGGGGTGGGACAGATACGCAGTATTTT	CASRYRGGTDTQYF
TRBV11-1	-	TRBD2	TRBJ2-7	TGTGCCAGCAGCTCGACTAGCGGTCCCTACGAGCAGTACTTC	CASSSTSGPYEQYF
TRBV6-1	-	TRBD2	TRBJ2-7	TGTGCCAGCATCGGACTAGCAATCGCAGCCTACGAGCAGTACTTC	CASIGLAIAAYEQYF
TRBV7-2	-	-	TRBJ2-6	TGTGCCAGCAGCTTACTGGGGCGCTCTGGGGCCAACGTCCTGACTTTC	CASSLLGRSGANVLTF
TRBV7-8	-	-	TRBJ2-7	TGTGCCAGCAGCTTAAGGGGGGTTAATCAGGACGAGCAGTACTTC	CASSLRGVNQDEQYF
TRBV28	-	-	TRBJ2-7	TGTGCCACCTCCCCCAGGTCGATACTCTACGAGCAGTACTTC	CATSPRSILYEQYF
TRBV28	once	-	TRBJ2-7	TGTGCCAGCAGTTTAGGTGTCGGACATAGAGGTAGGGGGGAGTACTTC	CASSLGVGHRGRGEYF
TRBV10-1	once	-	TRBJ1-1	TGCGCCAGCAGCGACACAGGGTATGGTGAAGCTTTCTTT	CASSDTGYGEAFF
TRBV10-1	-	TRBD1	TRBJ2-3	TGCGCCAGCAGTGAGTTCGTCTGGACAGGGTCCACAGATACGCAGTATTTT	CASSEFVWTGSTDTQYF
TRBV7-6	-	-	TRBJ2-5	TGTGCCAGCAGCTTTTATAGTCAGGGGGAGACCCAGTACTTC	CASSFYSQGETQYF